This T cell receptor beta chain was sequenced for a study of technical replicates of blood from a few donors. TCRdb's table, derived via immunoSEQ multiplex PCR, lists solely in-frame clones and lacks some. The data show about 83,000 clones, around 90% seen once. The CDR3 extends over 19 amino acids. This clone has a single count. The sequencing input was T cells isolated from PBMCs. This sequence joins TRBV21-1 and TRBJ1-2; the D call TRBD1 from the table was never checked on the DNA. TRBV21-1 is classified as a pseudogene. This sequence originates from a human donor in good health. CDR3 loop: CASSENGGTGGIRHYGYTF. The CDR3 coding sequence is TGTGCCAGCAGCGAAAACGGGGGGACAGGGGGTATTAGGCACTATGGCTACACCTTC.